A selection of T cell receptor beta chains follows, all from one sample in a study of technical replicates of blood from a handful of donors. The protocol was immunoSEQ multiplex PCR, while the TCRdb copy is restricted to in-frame clones and leaves out a portion. This repertoire shows some 70,000 clones, roughly 90% found once; its top ten account for 4.7%. The sample taken for sequencing was PBMCs. All receptors come from a human donor in good health. Some clones in this sample may be carry-over from other donors' samples. Both conserved end residues are part of each CDR3. The order of the fields is D gene, V gene, clone size, J gene, CDR3 DNA, CDR3 protein. D genes are given only for firm matches. Clone size, where shown, is once, few, many, or a class for clones that have expanded.

TRBD1	TRBV30	NA	TRBJ2-5	TGTGCCTGGAGTGTACCTTTCAGGGGGGAGACCCAGTACTTC	CAWSVPFRGETQYF
TRBD2	TRBV18	NA	TRBJ2-1	TGTGCCAGCTCACCGGGACTAGCGGGGGACCCCCCATACAATGAGCAGTTCTTC	CASSPGLAGDPPYNEQFF
TRBD1	TRBV27	NA	TRBJ1-6	TGTGCCAGCAGATGGGGACAGGGAAATTCACCCCTCCACTTT	CASRWGQGNSPLHF
NA	TRBV6-6	once	TRBJ2-3	TGTGCCAGCAGTTACTTTTTTCGGGATACGCAGTATTTT	CASSYFFRDTQYF
NA	TRBV4-3	NA	TRBJ1-6	TGCGCCAGCAGCCAAGATAGGACGGGATATAATTCACCCCTCCACTTT	CASSQDRTGYNSPLHF
TRBD1	TRBV5-6	NA	TRBJ1-5	TGTGCCAGCAGCGTCTTCGGTGACAGGGGGTTTCAGCCCCAGCATTTT	CASSVFGDRGFQPQHF
NA	TRBV11-3	many	TRBJ2-2	TGTGCCAGCAGCGTCGGGAAAACGAACACCGGGGAGCTGTTTTTT	CASSVGKTNTGELFF
NA	TRBV21-1	NA	TRBJ1-2	TGTGCCAGCAGCGGTCACATCCGGGACAGGGGGAAATACGAAGGCTACACCTTC	CASSGHIRDRGKYEGYTF
NA	TRBV9	NA	TRBJ2-5	TGTGCCAGCAGCGTAGGGACTGTCCAAGAGACCCAGTACTTC	CASSVGTVQETQYF
TRBD2	TRBV7-8	NA	TRBJ2-7	TGTGCCAGCAGCTCTAGACTAGCGGGGGGCCTTTCCTACGAGCAGTACTTC	CASSSRLAGGLSYEQYF
NA	TRBV6-5	NA	TRBJ1-1	TGTGCCAGCAGTGACTTTGGGCGTGCTTTCTTT	CASSDFGRAFF
NA	TRBV30	NA	TRBJ2-5	TGTGCCTGGACAGACAGACGGCGGACCCAGTACTTC	CAWTDRRRTQYF
NA	TRBV30	NA	TRBJ2-3	TGTGCCTGGCGAGATGGAGATACGCAGTATTTT	CAWRDGDTQYF
TRBD1	TRBV7-8	NA	TRBJ1-4	TGTGCCAGCAGCAGTAGGACAGGGGGAAAACTGTTTTTT	CASSSRTGGKLFF
NA	TRBV2	NA	TRBJ1-2	TGTGCCAGCAGTGAAGCTGGGGGGGGCTACACCTTC	CASSEAGGGYTF
TRBD1	TRBV10-3	NA	TRBJ2-5	TGTGCCATCAGTGGAGACAGGGGTCAGACCCAGTACTTC	CAISGDRGQTQYF
NA	TRBV2	NA	TRBJ1-2	TGTGCCAGCAGCGAGGACTTATTGGGTTTCTCCCGGGCTGGCTACACCTTC	CASSEDLLGFSRAGYTF
NA	TRBV19	NA	TRBJ2-1	TGTGCCAGTAGTATCAGTGGTATGTCCAACAATGAGCAGTTCTTC	CASSISGMSNNEQFF
TRBD1	TRBV5-6	NA	TRBJ2-5	TGTGCCAGCAGCTTGGGGACAGGGGTTGGAGAGACCCAGTACTTC	CASSLGTGVGETQYF
NA	TRBV5-4	NA	TRBJ2-7	TGTGCCAGCAGCTTGGGGCGGTTCTCCTACGAGCAGTACTTC	CASSLGRFSYEQYF
TRBD1	TRBV6-6	NA	TRBJ2-7	TGTGCCAGCAGTACCCGGACAGGGACCTACGAGCAGTACTTC	CASSTRTGTYEQYF
TRBD1	TRBV5-6	NA	TRBJ1-2	TGTGCCAGCAGCTCGGGACAGGGGAACTATGGCTACACCTTC	CASSSGQGNYGYTF
NA	TRBV7-9	NA	TRBJ2-3	TGTGCCAGCAGCCTGGGCCTGGACTCCACAGATACGCAGTATTTT	CASSLGLDSTDTQYF
NA	TRBV6-1	NA	TRBJ1-3	TGTGCCAGCAGGGACGGGGGGGGGTCTGGAAACACCATATATTTT	CASRDGGGSGNTIYF
TRBD1	TRBV6-5	NA	TRBJ2-7	TGTGCCAGCAGATCCCGGAAGGGGGCGCTGATCGAGCAGTACTTC	CASRSRKGALIEQYF
NA	TRBV2	NA	TRBJ1-6	TGTGCCAGCAGCGAGAAGGTTGGCAGGGCGACAAATTCACCCCTCCACTTT	CASSEKVGRATNSPLHF
NA	TRBV7-9	NA	TRBJ2-7	TGTGCCAGCAGCCCACCCGGGGGTAGATACGAGCAGTACTTC	CASSPPGGRYEQYF
NA	TRBV5-6	few	TRBJ1-1	TGTGCCAGCAGCTTTAACCGGGAAGCTTTCTTT	CASSFNREAFF
NA	TRBV4-1	few	TRBJ2-1	TGCGCCAGCAGCCCGCGGGACAGACGATACAATGAGCAGTTCTTC	CASSPRDRRYNEQFF
NA	TRBV5-4	NA	TRBJ2-1	TGTGCCAGCAGCTTAGATTCCACGGGGGTAAATGAGCAGTTCTTC	CASSLDSTGVNEQFF
TRBD1	TRBV6-4	NA	TRBJ2-2	TGTGCCAGCAGTGCCGAAGGACAGGGGAGCGGGGAGCTGTTTTTT	CASSAEGQGSGELFF